One and the same sample provided the 12 T cell receptor beta chains below, sequenced in a study of control samples from healthy donors and cancer patients. The repertoire was sequenced with immunoSEQ multiplex PCR; TCRdb's copy has only in-frame clones and lacks some. There are about 94,000 clones in the sample; less than 95% occur only once, and about 4% lies in the top ten. Specimen: blood. These receptors originate from a woman under 30 in good health.

The chain has TRBV4-2 and TRBJ2-7; D possibly corresponds to TRBD1 (5 bases). Germline V gives CDR1 LGHNA, CDR2 YNFKEQ. V lost 0 bases, J lost 3 bases, and 9 bases lay in between. The CDR3 spans 14 residues. As DNA, the CDR3 is TGTGCCAGCAGCCAAGATTATAGGGGCTACGAGCAGTACTTC. Protein sequence: CASSQDYRGYEQYF.

This chain joins TRBV9 and TRBJ1-2, with D tentatively TRBD1 (6 bases). Looked up from germline, CDR1 is SGDLS and CDR2 is YYNGEE. V was trimmed by 0 bases and J by 7 bases, leaving 10 bases between them. The CDR3 contains 13 residues. The CDR3 DNA reads TGTGCCAGCAGCGTAGACGCAGGGGCTGGCTACACCTTC. Translation gives CASSVDAGAGYTF.

The chain recombines TRBV9 with TRBJ2-1; 8 bases are shared with TRBD2. Looked up from germline, CDR1 is SGDLS and CDR2 is YYNGEE. Trimming took 0 bases from V and 1 from J; bases not matched to a gene: 6. The CDR3 length is 17 residues. The CDR3 loop is CASSVASGGLSYNEQFF. The CDR3 DNA reads as TGTGCCAGCAGCGTAGCCAGCGGGGGCCTATCCTACAATGAGCAGTTCTTC.

The rearrangement joins TRBV19 to TRBJ2-1; no clear D gene. This CDR3 comprises 11 residues. Per germline, CDR1 LNHDA and CDR2 SQIVND (reference sequence). The germline V and J ends were trimmed by 4 bases and 8 bases, with 6 bases remaining between them. CDR3 loop: CASSTLHEQFF. CDR3 DNA sequence: TGTGCCAGTAGTACTCTGCATGAGCAGTTCTTC. The variable domain in full, completed from reference TRBV19 and TRBJ2-1, reads DGGITQSPKYLFRKEGQNVTLSCEQNLNHDAMYWYRQDPGQGLRLIYYSQIVNDFQKGDIAEGYSVSREKKESFPLTVTSAQKNPTAFYLCASSTLHEQFFGPGTRLTVL.

The V call is TRBV9, the J call TRBJ2-1, with D perhaps matching TRBD1 (6 bases). In germline, CDR1 is SGDLS, CDR2 YYNGEE. The CDR3 totals 15 residues. V shed 1 base and J shed 7 bases, with 15 bases lying between them. CDR3: CASSVRGILANEQFF. The CDR3 nucleotides read TGTGCCAGCAGCGTAAGGGGGATCCTAGCTAATGAGCAGTTCTTC.

The chain couples TRBV5-1 to TRBJ1-3; D is unclear. The V and J ends lost 5 bases and 0 bases respectively, with 12 bases between them. Germline V lookup: CDR1 SGHRS, CDR2 YFSETQ. This CDR3 contains 15 residues. CDR3 residues: CASSSYGSSGNTIYF. As DNA, the CDR3 is TGCGCCAGCAGTAGTTACGGAAGCTCTGGAAACACCATATATTTT.

J is TRBJ1-5 and V is TRBV6-5; 8 nucleotides line up with TRBD1. CDR3 length equals 14 residues. The germline V gene encodes CDR1 MNHEY and CDR2 SVGAGI. The V and J ends lost 7 bases and 4 bases, in that order; junction bases with no gene match: 6. The CDR3 is CASNMDRDNQPQHF. In DNA form, the CDR3 reads TGTGCCAGCAATATGGACAGGGATAATCAGCCCCAGCATTTT.

This clone was detected only once. V gene TRBV29-1 combines with J gene TRBJ2-3; TRBD2 might be the D (5 bases). The CDR3 runs to 12 residues. V lost 7 bases, J lost 4 bases, and 12 bases lay in between. Per germline, CDR1 SQVTM and CDR2 ANQGSEA. The CDR3 sequence: CSALLGSDTQYF. The CDR3 DNA reads TGCAGCGCTCTACTAGGCTCAGATACGCAGTATTTT.

The chain uses TRBV7-8 and TRBJ2-3; D possibly uses TRBD1 or TRBD2 (5 bases each). Trimming left V 6 bases short and J 2 bases short, with 9 bases between. The CDR3 consists of 13 residues. CDR1 is SGHVS and CDR2 is FQNEAQ in the germline V gene. For the CDR3, the DNA is TGTGCCAGCAGTTGGGGGACCACAGATACGCAGTATTTT. Residues: CASSWGTTDTQYF.

This chain uses TRBV7-9 with TRBJ1-6, with 9 bases lining up with TRBD1. Germline trimming cut 6 bases from V and 10 bases from J; bases unmatched to any gene: 7. The germline CDR1 and CDR2 sequences are SEHNR and FQNEAQ (reference sequence). The length of the CDR3 is 14 residues. The CDR3 loop is CASRDDRGSSPLHF. The CDR3 nucleotides read TGTGCCAGCAGGGACGACAGGGGGAGCTCACCCCTCCACTTT.

This chain joins TRBV7-9 and TRBJ1-1; tentatively, D is TRBD1 (6 bases). V dropped 1 base and J dropped 5 bases, with 14 bases sitting between them. Per the germline V gene, CDR1 is SEHNR and CDR2 is FQNEAQ (reference sequence). The CDR3 covers 15 residues. DNA for the CDR3: TGTGCCAGCAGCTTAGTACAGGGAGGGTTAACTGAAGCTTTCTTT. Its protein is CASSLVQGGLTEAFF. The variable domain in full, completed from reference TRBV7-9 and TRBJ1-1, reads DTGVSQNPRHKITKRGQNVTFRCDPISEHNRLYWYRQTLGQGPEFLTYFQNEAQLEKSRLLSDRFSAERPKGSFSTLEIQRTEQGDSAMYLCASSLVQGGLTEAFFGQGTRLTVV.

The chain uses TRBV19 and TRBJ2-2; D not certain. The CDR3 runs 12 residues. CDR1 is LNHDA, CDR2 SQIVND, per germline (reference sequence). The DNA of the CDR3 is TGTGCTTCGAAAATCCATGCCGGGGAGCTGTTTTTT. This sequence encodes CASKIHAGELFF.